This T cell receptor beta chain was recovered during a study of T cell repertoires in cytomegalovirus infection. Study details: Recently described HLA-C-restricted plus well-studied HLA-B-restricted CMV epitopes were used. Indicated by public TCR beta signatures were CMV infection and matching HLA type.

This clonotype was counted many times. The antigen is unknown. TCRdb recomputed calls from the reads with MiXCR, one row per CDR3 protein. The sample shows 200,000 to 250,000 distinct CDR3 sequences, 38% of them seen only once. Germline loops: CDR1 SGHVS, CDR2 FNYEAQ. V was trimmed by 3 bases and J by 0 bases, leaving 10 bases between them. There are 15 residues in the CDR3. The chain is built from TRBV7-6 and TRBJ2-3; tentative D call: TRBD1 (5 bases). The receptor was isolated from a human donor in good health (CMV status not recorded). Some clones in this sample may be carry-over from other donors' samples. Source: CD8+ T cells from cultured PBMCs, taken from culture after CMV antigen stimulation. The CDR3 loop reads CASSFRGRSTDTQYF. CDR3 bases: TGTGCCAGCAGCTTTAGGGGCCGGAGCACAGATACGCAGTATTTT.